This entry concerns a single T cell receptor (beta chain). Its specificity is unknown. This record belongs to a study of cytomegalovirus exposure and HLA in healthy donors. The overall study: Findings of an earlier analysis included more than 90 million unique TCR beta sequences from roughly 200 million T cells.

The V and J ends lost 4 bases and 0 bases, in that order; junction bases with no gene match: 11. Germline CDR1 SGHKS, CDR2 YYEKEE (reference sequence). This CDR3 contains 17 residues. PCR primers comprised 60 Vbeta and 13 Jbeta primers. Under the authors' procedure: An analysis performed later counted 75 million to 80 million unique TCR beta chains (roughly 11 million of them shared). The method was immunoSEQ multiplex PCR; TCRdb's version includes in-frame clones alone and lacks a portion of them. V, J and clone size were drawn from that table, and D and trimming were deduced from the DNA. This listing includes more than 45,000 clones. Broader study findings: According to reports, the classifier identified cytomegalovirus status with high specificity and sensitivity. Later analysis showed TCR association rates varying by HLA locus, highest for DRB1 and lowest for HLA-C.

The sequenced sample was PBMCs. This sequence was found in a male donor in good health and CMV-seronegative. The chain carries TRBV5-5 and TRBJ2-3; 7 bases align to TRBD2. As DNA, the CDR3 is TGTGCCAGCAGCGCCCTCCCAGCGGGACCTAGCACAGATACGCAGTATTTT. Residues: CASSALPAGPSTDTQYF.